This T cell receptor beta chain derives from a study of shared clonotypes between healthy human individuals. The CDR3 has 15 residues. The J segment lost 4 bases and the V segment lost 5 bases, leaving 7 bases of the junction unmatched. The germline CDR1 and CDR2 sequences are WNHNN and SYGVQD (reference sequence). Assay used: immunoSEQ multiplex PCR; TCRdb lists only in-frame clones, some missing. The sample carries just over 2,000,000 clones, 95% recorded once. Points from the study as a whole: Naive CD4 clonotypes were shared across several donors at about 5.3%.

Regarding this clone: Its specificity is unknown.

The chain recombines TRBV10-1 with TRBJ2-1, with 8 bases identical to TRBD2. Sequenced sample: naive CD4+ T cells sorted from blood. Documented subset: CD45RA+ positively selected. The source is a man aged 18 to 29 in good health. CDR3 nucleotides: TGCGCCAGCAGTCACGGGAGGGAACCGTACAATGAGCAGTTCTTC. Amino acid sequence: CASSHGREPYNEQFF.